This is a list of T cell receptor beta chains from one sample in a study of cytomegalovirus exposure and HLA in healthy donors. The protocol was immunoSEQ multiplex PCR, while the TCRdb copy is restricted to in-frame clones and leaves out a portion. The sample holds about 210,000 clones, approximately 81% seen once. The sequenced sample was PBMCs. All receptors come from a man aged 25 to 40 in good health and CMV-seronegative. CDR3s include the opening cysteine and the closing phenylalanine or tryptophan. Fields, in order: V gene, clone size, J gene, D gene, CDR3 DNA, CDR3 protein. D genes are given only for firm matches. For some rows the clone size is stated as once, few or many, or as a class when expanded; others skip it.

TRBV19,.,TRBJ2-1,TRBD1,TGTGCCAGTAGTGGGACAGGGTATAATGAGCAGTTCTTC,CASSGTGYNEQFF
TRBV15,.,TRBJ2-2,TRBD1,TGTGCCACCAGCAGAGGAGGGGGCGCGGGTAACACCGGGGAGCTGTTTTTT,CATSRGGGAGNTGELFF
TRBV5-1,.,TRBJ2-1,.,TGCGCCAGCAGCTTGGCATTCAGGGGAGCCCCGGGGAGCAATGAGCAGTTCTTC,CASSLAFRGAPGSNEQFF
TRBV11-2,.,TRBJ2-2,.,TGTGCCAGCACCTCCCTAACAGGGAACACCGGGGAGCTGTTTTTT,CASTSLTGNTGELFF
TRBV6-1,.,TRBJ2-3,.,TGTGCCAGCAGTGATAGAGGAAGCACAGATACGCAGTATTTT,CASSDRGSTDTQYF
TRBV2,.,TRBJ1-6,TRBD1,TGTGCCAGCAGGGCGGACAGGGAAAGTTCACCCCTCCACTTT,CASRADRESSPLHF
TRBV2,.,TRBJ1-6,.,TGTGCCAGCAGTGAGGGCCAGCTCTATAATTCACCCCTCCACTTT,CASSEGQLYNSPLHF
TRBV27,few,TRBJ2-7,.,TGTGCCAGCAGTTTCCGCCAGTCCTACGAGCAGTACTTC,CASSFRQSYEQYF
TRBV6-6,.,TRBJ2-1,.,TGTGCCAGCAGTTACTCTGGGGCGGGGAGAGAAAGTGAGCAGTTCTTC,CASSYSGAGRESEQFF
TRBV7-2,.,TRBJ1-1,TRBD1,TGTGCCAGCAGCTTGGGAGGACAGGGTTGGACTGAAGCTTTCTTT,CASSLGGQGWTEAFF
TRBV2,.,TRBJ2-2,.,TGTGCCAGCAGCGAAGACAGAAACACCGGGGAGCTGTTTTTT,CASSEDRNTGELFF
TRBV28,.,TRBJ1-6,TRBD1,TGTGCCAGCAGTTCAACCGGGACAGGGTCCGTCGGCCAAAATTCACCCCTCCACTTT,CASSSTGTGSVGQNSPLHF
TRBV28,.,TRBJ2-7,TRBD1,TGTGCCAGCAAGGTGGGGACAGGGTTTCCCTACGAGCAGTACTTC,CASKVGTGFPYEQYF
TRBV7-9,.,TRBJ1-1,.,TGTGCCAGCAGCTTAGCCCAGGGTGGGAACACTGAAGCTTTCTTT,CASSLAQGGNTEAFF
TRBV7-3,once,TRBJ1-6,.,TGTGCCAGCAGACTGGGACAAAATTCACCCCTCCACTTT,CASRLGQNSPLHF
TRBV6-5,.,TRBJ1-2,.,TGTGCCAGCAGTTTAGACAGGCAGCCGTATGGCTACACCTTC,CASSLDRQPYGYTF
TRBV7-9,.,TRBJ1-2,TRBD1,TGTGCCAGCAGCACGTGGACAGGGGAAGATGGCTACACCTTC,CASSTWTGEDGYTF
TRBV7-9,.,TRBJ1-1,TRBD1,TGTGCCAGCAGTTCCGGGACAGGGGTGTTCAGCGAAGCTTTCTTT,CASSSGTGVFSEAFF
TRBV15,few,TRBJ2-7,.,TGTGCCACCAGCAGAGATCGGGTCCTTGGCTACGAGCAGTACTTC,CATSRDRVLGYEQYF
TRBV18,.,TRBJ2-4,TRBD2,TGTGCCAGCTCACCCGGGACTAGCGGTGGAACCAAAAACATTCAGTACTTC,CASSPGTSGGTKNIQYF
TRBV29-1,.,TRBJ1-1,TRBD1,TGCAGCGGGGACCCGGGACAGGGGCATGTCGGGGCTTTCTTT,CSGDPGQGHVGAFF
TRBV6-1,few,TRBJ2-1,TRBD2,TGTGCCAGCAGCCTACCTAGCGGGGCAGGGCAGTTCTTC,CASSLPSGAGQFF
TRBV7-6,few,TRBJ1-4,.,TGTGCCAGCAGCTTAGGGGGGCCAGGGTTGAATGAAAAACTGTTTTTT,CASSLGGPGLNEKLFF
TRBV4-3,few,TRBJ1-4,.,TGCGCCAGCAGCCAAGACCGCGGATATGCAACTAATGAAAAACTGTTTTTT,CASSQDRGYATNEKLFF
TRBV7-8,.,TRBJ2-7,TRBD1,TGTGCCAGCAGCCTAGAAGACAGGGGACCCTACGAGCAGTACTTC,CASSLEDRGPYEQYF
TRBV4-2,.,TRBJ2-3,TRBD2,TGTGCCAGCAGCCACGGACTAGCCCCAGATACGCAGTATTTT,CASSHGLAPDTQYF
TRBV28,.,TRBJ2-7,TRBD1,TGTGCCAGCCTCCCCCCCGGGACAGGGCTCCACGAGCAGTACTTC,CASLPPGTGLHEQYF
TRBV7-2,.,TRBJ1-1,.,TGTGCCAGCAGCTTACGCGGGAACACTGAAGCTTTCTTT,CASSLRGNTEAFF
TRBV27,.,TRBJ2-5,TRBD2,TGTGCCAGCAGACGTCAGGGAGGGCGAGAGACCCAGTACTTC,CASRRQGGRETQYF
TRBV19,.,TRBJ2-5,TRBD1,TGTGCCGGCACAAGGGACAGGGTGGAGAGGGAGCAGTACTTC,CAGTRDRVEREQYF
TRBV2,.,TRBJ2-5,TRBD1,TGTGCCAGCAGTGGGACAGGGGGCTTTGGGCAAGAGACCCAGTACTTC,CASSGTGGFGQETQYF
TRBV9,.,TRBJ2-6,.,TGTGCCAGCAGCCCCTGGGGGGGGCGAGGGGCCAGCGTCCTGACTTTC,CASSPWGGRGASVLTF
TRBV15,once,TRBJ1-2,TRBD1,TGTGCCACCAGGAAGGACAGGGTAAACTATGGCTACACCTTC,CATRKDRVNYGYTF
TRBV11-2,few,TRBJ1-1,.,TGTGCCAGCAGCCCCCGTGGAGTTGTGAACACTGAAGCTTTCTTT,CASSPRGVVNTEAFF
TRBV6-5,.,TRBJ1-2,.,TGTGCCAGCATCGAACCCTCAGGGTCCCGGGGCTACACCTTC,CASIEPSGSRGYTF
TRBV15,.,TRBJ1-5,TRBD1,TGTGCCACCAGCAGAGATATCCCAGGGGGACAGCCCCAGCATTTT,CATSRDIPGGQPQHF
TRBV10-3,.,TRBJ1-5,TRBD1,TGTGCCATCAGTGAGTCGGACAGGGTCAATCAGCCCCAGCATTTT,CAISESDRVNQPQHF
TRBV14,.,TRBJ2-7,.,TGTGCCAGCAGCCCCCAGCCTGGGGCCGAGCAGTACTTC,CASSPQPGAEQYF
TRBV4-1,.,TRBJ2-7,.,TGCGCCAGCAGCCCACTTTCTAGCCACGAGCAGTACTTC,CASSPLSSHEQYF
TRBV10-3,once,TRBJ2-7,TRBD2,TGTGCCATCAGTGAGACGAGCGGGGCGGCGAGCTCCTACGAGCAGTACTTC,CAISETSGAASSYEQYF
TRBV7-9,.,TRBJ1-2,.,TGTGCCAGCAGCTCTACTGACAGGCGGAACTATGGCTACACCTTC,CASSSTDRRNYGYTF
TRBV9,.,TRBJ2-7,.,TGTGCCAGCAGCGTCTCAGCGGCCGGCGAGCAGTACTTC,CASSVSAAGEQYF
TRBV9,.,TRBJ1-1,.,TGTGCCAGCAGCCCGACAGCGAACACTGAAGCTTTCTTT,CASSPTANTEAFF
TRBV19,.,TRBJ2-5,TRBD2,TGTGCCAGTAGTATGAGGCTCGCTAGCGGGGACCAAGAGACCCAGTACTTC,CASSMRLASGDQETQYF
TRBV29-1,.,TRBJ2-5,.,TGCAGCGTTGAGGATCGGGGGGCCCTATGGACCCAGTACTTC,CSVEDRGALWTQYF